This TCR beta chain comes out of a study of monozygotic twins with cystic fibrosis. Study findings and constraints: Age, concordance and disease severity did not associate with shared CDR3 numbers. In 13 of 16 pairs, V gene usage was closest to the co-twin's. The repertoire was suggested to be naive-dominated, clonality median roughly 0.0089.

The V end lost 2 bases, the J end lost 3 bases, and 7 bases lay between the germline ends. CDR1 SNHLY and CDR2 FYNNEI come from the germline V gene. This CDR3 has 13 amino acids. Some clones are missing from TCRdb's copy, which holds only in-frame ones; the method was immunoSEQ multiplex PCR. The repertoire has 30,000 or so clones, more than 90% of them found once; the top ten carry roughly 1%. This clone was counted between two and nine times. What it recognizes is unknown. This clonotype was sampled from a girl aged 2 to 9 with cystic fibrosis. Sequencing was carried out using blood. The chain recombines TRBV2 with TRBJ1-2; the D is unclear. The CDR3 loop is CASSETHDYGYTF. CDR3 DNA sequence: TGTGCCAGCAGTGAAACCCACGACTATGGCTACACCTTC.